A single T cell receptor (beta chain) is shown here with its context. These data belong to a study of blood T cell repertoires in COVID-19. Study at large: Samples representing acute and convalescent COVID-19 were sourced from the United States, Italy and Spain. In each case, the material was cDNA or gDNA derived from T cells, B-cell-depleted T cells, or PBMCs.

Germline V CDR1 and CDR2: MNHEY, SMNVEV (reference sequence). The CDR3 loop spans 17 amino acids. V lost 0 bases to trimming and J lost 2 bases; unmatched junction nucleotides: 8. In the authors' methods: Reference gene primer amplification in the assay estimated nucleated cell counts. Repertoires were generated with immunoSEQ multiplex PCR, while TCRdb's copy carries only in-frame clones and drops some. The V and J calls and clone size were taken over from that table, and D and trimming were inferred from the DNA. The sample comprises around 67,000 clones, around 79% of which are singletons, and roughly 35% rests with the top ten.

Sample: peripheral blood. The TCR sequence derives from a woman in her 70s with acute or convalescent COVID-19. The V and J genes are TRBV27 and TRBJ2-7; 9 bases align to TRBD2. CDR3 protein: CASSLSAGGWGPYEQYF. The CDR3 DNA sequence: TGTGCCAGCAGTTTATCGGCGGGGGGGTGGGGACCCTACGAGCAGTACTTC.